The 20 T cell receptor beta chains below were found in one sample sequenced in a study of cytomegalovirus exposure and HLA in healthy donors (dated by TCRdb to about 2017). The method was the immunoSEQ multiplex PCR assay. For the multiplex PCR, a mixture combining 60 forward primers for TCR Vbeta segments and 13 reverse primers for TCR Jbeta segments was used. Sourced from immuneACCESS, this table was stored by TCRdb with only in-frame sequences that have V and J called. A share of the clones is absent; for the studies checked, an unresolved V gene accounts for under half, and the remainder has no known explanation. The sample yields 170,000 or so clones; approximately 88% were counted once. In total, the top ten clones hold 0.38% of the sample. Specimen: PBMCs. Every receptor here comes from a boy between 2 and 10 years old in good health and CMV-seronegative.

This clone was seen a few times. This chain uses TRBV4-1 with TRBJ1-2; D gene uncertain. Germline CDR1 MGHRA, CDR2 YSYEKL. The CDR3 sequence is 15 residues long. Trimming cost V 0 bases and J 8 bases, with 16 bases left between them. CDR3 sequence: CASSQDRTSHGGYTF. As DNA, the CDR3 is TGCGCCAGCAGCCAAGATCGTACCTCACATGGCGGCTACACCTTC.

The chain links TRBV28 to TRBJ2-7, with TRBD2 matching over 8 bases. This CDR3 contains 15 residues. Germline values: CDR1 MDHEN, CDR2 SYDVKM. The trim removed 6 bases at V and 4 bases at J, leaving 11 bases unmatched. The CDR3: CASRTTGLGFYEQYF. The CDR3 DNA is TGTGCCAGCAGAACTACGGGACTAGGATTTTACGAGCAGTACTTC. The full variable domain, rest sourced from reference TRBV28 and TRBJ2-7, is DVKVTQSSRYLVKRTGEKVFLECVQDMDHENMFWYRQDPGLGLRLIYFSYDVKMKEKGDIPEGYSVSREKKERFSLILESASTNQTSMYLCASRTTGLGFYEQYFGPGTRLTVT.

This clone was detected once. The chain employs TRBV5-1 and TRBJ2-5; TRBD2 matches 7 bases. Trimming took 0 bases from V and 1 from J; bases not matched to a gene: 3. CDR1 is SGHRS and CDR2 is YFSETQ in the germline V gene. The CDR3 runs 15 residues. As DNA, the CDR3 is TGCGCCAGCAGCTTGGATTCGGGGGGCCAAGAGACCCAGTACTTC. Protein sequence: CASSLDSGGQETQYF.

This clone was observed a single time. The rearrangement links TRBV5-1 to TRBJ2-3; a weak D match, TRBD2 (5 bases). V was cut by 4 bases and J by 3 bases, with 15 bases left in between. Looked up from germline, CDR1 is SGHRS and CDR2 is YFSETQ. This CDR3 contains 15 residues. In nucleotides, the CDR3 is TGCGCCAGCAGCCCCGACGGAGGAGCGACAGATACGCAGTATTTT. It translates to CASSPDGGATDTQYF.

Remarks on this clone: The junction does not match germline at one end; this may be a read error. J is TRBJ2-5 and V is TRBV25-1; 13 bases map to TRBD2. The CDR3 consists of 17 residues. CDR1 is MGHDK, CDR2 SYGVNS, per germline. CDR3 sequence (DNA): TGTGCCAGCAGTGGATACGGGACTAGCGGGAACCAAGAGGCCCAGTACTTC. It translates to CASSGYGTSGNQEAQYF.

Here the CDR3 reads CASSLGQGLYTDTQYF. In nucleotides, the CDR3 is TGTGCCAGCAGCCTTGGACAGGGGTTATACACAGATACGCAGTATTTT. The V and J genes are TRBV7-9 and TRBJ2-3; 9 nucleotides match TRBD1. This CDR3 spans 16 amino acids. Per the germline V gene, CDR1 is SEHNR and CDR2 is FQNEAQ (reference sequence). The V and J ends lost 5 bases and 2 bases, in that order; junction bases with no gene match: 8.

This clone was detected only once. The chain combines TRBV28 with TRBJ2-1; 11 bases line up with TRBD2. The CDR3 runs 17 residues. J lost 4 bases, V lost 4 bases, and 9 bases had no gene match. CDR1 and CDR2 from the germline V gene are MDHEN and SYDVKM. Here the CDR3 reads CASSSLPGTSGYNEQFF. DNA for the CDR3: TGTGCCAGCAGTTCTCTCCCCGGGACTAGCGGATACAATGAGCAGTTCTTC.

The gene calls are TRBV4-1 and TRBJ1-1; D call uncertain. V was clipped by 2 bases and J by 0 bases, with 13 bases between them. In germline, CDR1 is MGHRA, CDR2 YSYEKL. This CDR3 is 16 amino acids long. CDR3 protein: CASSQPGQAMNTEAFF. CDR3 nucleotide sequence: TGCGCCAGCAGCCAACCCGGTCAGGCTATGAACACTGAAGCTTTCTTT.

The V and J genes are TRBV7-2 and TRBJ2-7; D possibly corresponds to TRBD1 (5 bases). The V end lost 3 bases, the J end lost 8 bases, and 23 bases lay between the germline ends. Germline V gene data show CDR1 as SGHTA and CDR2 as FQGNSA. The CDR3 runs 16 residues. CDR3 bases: TGTGCCAGCAGCTTTAGTTTTCGTCTCAGGGAACAGAAGCAGTACTTC. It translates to CASSFSFRLREQKQYF.

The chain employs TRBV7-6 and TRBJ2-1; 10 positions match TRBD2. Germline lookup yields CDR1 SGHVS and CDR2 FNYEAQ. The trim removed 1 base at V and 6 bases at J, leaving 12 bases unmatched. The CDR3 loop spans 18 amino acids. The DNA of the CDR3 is TGTGCCAGCAGCTTAGATTCAGCGGGAGGGCCGTTAGGCAATGAGCAGTTCTTC. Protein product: CASSLDSAGGPLGNEQFF.

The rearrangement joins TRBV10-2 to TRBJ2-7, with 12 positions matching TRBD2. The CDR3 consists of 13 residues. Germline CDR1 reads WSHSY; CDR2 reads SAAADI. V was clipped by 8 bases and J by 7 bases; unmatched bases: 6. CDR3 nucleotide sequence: TGCGCCAGCGGACTAGCGGGGACGAAGGAGCAGTACTTC. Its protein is CASGLAGTKEQYF.

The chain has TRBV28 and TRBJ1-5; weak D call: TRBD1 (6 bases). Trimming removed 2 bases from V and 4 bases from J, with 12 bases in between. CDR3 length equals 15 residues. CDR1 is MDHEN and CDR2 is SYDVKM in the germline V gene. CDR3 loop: CASSLEQGTNQPQHF. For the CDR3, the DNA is TGTGCCAGCAGTTTAGAGCAGGGGACGAATCAGCCCCAGCATTTT. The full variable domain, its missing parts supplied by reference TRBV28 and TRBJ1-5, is DVKVTQSSRYLVKRTGEKVFLECVQDMDHENMFWYRQDPGLGLRLIYFSYDVKMKEKGDIPEGYSVSREKKERFSLILESASTNQTSMYLCASSLEQGTNQPQHFGDGTRLSIL.

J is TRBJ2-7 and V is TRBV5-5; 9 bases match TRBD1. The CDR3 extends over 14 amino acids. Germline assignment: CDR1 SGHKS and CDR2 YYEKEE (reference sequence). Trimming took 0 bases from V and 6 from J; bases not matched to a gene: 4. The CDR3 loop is CASSLDRGRSEQYF. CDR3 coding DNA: TGTGCCAGCAGCTTGGACAGGGGGCGTTCCGAGCAGTACTTC. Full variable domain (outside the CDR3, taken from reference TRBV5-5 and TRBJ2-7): DAGVTQSPTHLIKTRGQQVTLRCSPISGHKSVSWYQQVLGQGPQFIFQYYEKEERGRGNFPDRFSARQFPNYSSELNVNALLLGDSALYLCASSLDRGRSEQYFGPGTRLTVT.

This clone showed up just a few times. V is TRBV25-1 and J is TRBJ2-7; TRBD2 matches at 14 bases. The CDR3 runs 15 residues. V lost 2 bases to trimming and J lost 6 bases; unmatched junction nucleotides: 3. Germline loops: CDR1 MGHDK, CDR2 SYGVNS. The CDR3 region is CASSEGGTSGSEQYF. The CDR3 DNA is TGTGCCAGCAGTGAAGGTGGGACTAGCGGGAGCGAGCAGTACTTC.

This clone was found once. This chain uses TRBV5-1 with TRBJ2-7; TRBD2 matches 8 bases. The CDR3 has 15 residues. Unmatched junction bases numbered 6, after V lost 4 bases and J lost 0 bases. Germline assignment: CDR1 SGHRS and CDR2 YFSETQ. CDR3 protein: CASSLYSGDSYEQYF. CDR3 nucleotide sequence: TGCGCCAGCAGCCTTTATAGCGGGGACTCCTACGAGCAGTACTTC.

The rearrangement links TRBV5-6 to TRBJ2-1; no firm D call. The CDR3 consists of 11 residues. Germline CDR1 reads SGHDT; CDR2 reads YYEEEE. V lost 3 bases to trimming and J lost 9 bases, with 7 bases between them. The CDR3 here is CASSSGTEQFF. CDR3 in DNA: TGTGCCAGCAGCTCGGGTACTGAGCAGTTCTTC.

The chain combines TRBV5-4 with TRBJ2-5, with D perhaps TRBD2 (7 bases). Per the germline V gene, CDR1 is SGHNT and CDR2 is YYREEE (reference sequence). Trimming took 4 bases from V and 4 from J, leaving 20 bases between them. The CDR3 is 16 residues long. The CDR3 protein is CASSAGDRQGGETQYF. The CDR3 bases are TGTGCCAGCAGCGCGGGGGACCGTCAAGGGGGAGAGACCCAGTACTTC.

The CDR3 bases are TGTGCCAGCAGTGCCGTGAGCTCCTACAATGAGCAGTTCTTC. This codes for CASSAVSSYNEQFF. The chain carries TRBV2 and TRBJ2-1; D remains unclear. With 4 bases removed from V and 0 bases from J, the gap between germline ends came to 7 bases. This CDR3 is built from 14 residues. Germline assignment: CDR1 SNHLY and CDR2 FYNNEI.

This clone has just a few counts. The CDR3 protein is CASSLPLGQDSYEQYF. Here the CDR3 DNA reads TGTGCCAGCTCACTCCCCCTGGGACAAGACTCCTACGAGCAGTACTTC. The chain carries TRBV18 and TRBJ2-7; the D gene is possibly TRBD1 (6 bases). Trimming pared 4 bases from V and 0 bases from J, leaving 16 bases between. From germline, CDR1 is KGHSH and CDR2 LQKENI. This CDR3 comprises 16 residues.

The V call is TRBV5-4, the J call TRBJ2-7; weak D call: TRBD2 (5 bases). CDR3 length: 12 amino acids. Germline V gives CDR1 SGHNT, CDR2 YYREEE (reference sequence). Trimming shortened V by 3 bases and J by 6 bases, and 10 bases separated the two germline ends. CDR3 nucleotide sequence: TGTGCCAGCAGCTGGGCGGCGGGCGAGCAGTACTTC. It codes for CASSWAAGEQYF.